This T cell receptor (beta chain) was observed in a study of shared clonotypes between healthy human individuals. This clone was detected once. Its antigen is unknown. The assay ran at deep level. Sequencing was performed with immunoSEQ multiplex PCR; in TCRdb, only in-frame clones are kept and a portion is missing. The sample shows roughly 1 million clones, about 75% of them seen only once. Whole-study results and caveats: Rarefaction indicated that sorted-subset sequencing remained incomplete although depth was large.

The V segment lost 4 bases and the J segment 7 bases; nucleotides outside the gene matches: 7. Germline V gene lookup returns CDR1 SGHRS and CDR2 YFSETQ. The CDR3 contains 14 residues. The chain employs TRBV5-1 and TRBJ2-7; TRBD2 aligns across 11 bases. The sequence derives from a man in his late teens or twenties in good health. Sequencing was performed on memory CD4+ T cells sorted from blood. Subset indicated: CD45RA-negative fraction. Here the CDR3 DNA reads TGCGCCAGCAGCCCGACTAGCGGGACTGGGGAGCAGTACTTC. Translating it yields CASSPTSGTGEQYF.